The TCR beta chain described here comes from a study of beta chain features in type 1 diabetes. Study-wide findings and caveats: Patients with Type 1 diabetes showed moderately but significantly shorter TCRB CDR3s in all four CD4+ subsets. The naive, central memory and Treg TCRB repertoires looked more alike in patients than they did in healthy donors.

This CDR3 contains 16 residues. Germline CDR1 and CDR2: SGDLS and YYNGEE. V was clipped by 2 bases and J by 0 bases, with 11 bases between them. This clone was counted between two and nine times. Its antigen remains unidentified. Isolated RNA was reverse transcribed in full, so expressed TCRB transcripts were sequenced. Using immunoSEQ multiplex PCR, the repertoire was profiled, and TCRdb retains in-frame clones only, with some absent. This sample carries about 710,000 clones, over 12% of them seen once, and the ten largest clones take just under 0.04%. This receptor was taken from a young man with type 1 diabetes. Sequenced sample: naive CD4+ T cells from blood. The chain combines TRBV9 with TRBJ1-4, with a possible D match to TRBD1 (5 bases). This CDR3 reads CASSVTGSATNEKLFF. As DNA, the CDR3 is TGTGCCAGCAGCGTCACAGGCTCTGCAACTAATGAAAAACTGTTTTTT.